This is a list of T cell receptor beta chains from one sample in a study of blood T cell repertoires in COVID-19. TCRdb's table, derived via immunoSEQ multiplex PCR, lists solely in-frame clones and lacks some. The table has 150,000 or so clones, around 87% seen once. Material for sequencing was peripheral blood. The source is an elderly man with acute or convalescent COVID-19. Each CDR3 is given with its conserved first and last residue. D genes are given only for firm matches. Some rows mark clone size as missing; the rest say once, few, many or name a class of expanded clone.

clone_size d_call j_call cdr3_length v_call cdr3_nt cdr3_aa
NA NA TRBJ2-7 16 TRBV10-3 TGTGCCATCAGTGTGGTTGGCGGTCCCAGCTCCTACGAGCAGTACTTC CAISVVGGPSSYEQYF
NA NA TRBJ1-6 16 TRBV5-1 TGCGCCAGCAGCTTTATCGGCCCGGAGCGCAATTCACCCCTCCACTTT CASSFIGPERNSPLHF
NA NA TRBJ2-5 16 TRBV18 TGTGCCAGCTCGTCGCAACAGGGATTGGGCCAAGAGACCCAGTACTTC CASSSQQGLGQETQYF
NA TRBD2 TRBJ2-3 15 TRBV7-3 TGTGCCAGCAGCTTGACGGGAGGGCCGACAGATACGCAGTATTTT CASSLTGGPTDTQYF
NA TRBD2 TRBJ2-7 14 TRBV5-5 TGTGCCAGCAGCTTTGGCGGGAGGGCCGCCGAGCAGTACTTC CASSFGGRAAEQYF
NA TRBD1 TRBJ2-7 14 TRBV3-1/TRBV3-2 TGTGCCAGCAGCACCCGGGACAGGGGCTTCGAGCAGTACTTC CASSTRDRGFEQYF
NA TRBD1 TRBJ1-1 18 TRBV11-2 TGTGCCAGCAGCTCCATTTACCGGGACAGGGATCTAGGCACTGAAGCTTTCTTT CASSSIYRDRDLGTEAFF
NA NA TRBJ2-5 17 TRBV4-1 TGCGCCAGCAGCCAACGTGGGGACGCAGGGGTTCGAGAGACCCAGTACTTC CASSQRGDAGVRETQYF
NA TRBD1 TRBJ2-7 13 TRBV7-2 TGTGCCAGCAGCTTACCAGGGGGCTACGAGCAGTACTTC CASSLPGGYEQYF
once TRBD2 TRBJ2-1 14 TRBV5-1 TGCGCCAGCCGCTCCGGGACTAACTACAATGAGCAGTTCTTC CASRSGTNYNEQFF
NA NA TRBJ2-7 16 TRBV5-1 TGCGCCAGCAGCGACTTGGGGGCTCTACCACGCTACGAGCAGTACTTC CASSDLGALPRYEQYF
NA TRBD1 TRBJ2-3 16 TRBV3-1/TRBV3-2 TGTGCCAGCAGCCAGGGACAGATAAGGATGACAGATACGCAGTATTTT CASSQGQIRMTDTQYF